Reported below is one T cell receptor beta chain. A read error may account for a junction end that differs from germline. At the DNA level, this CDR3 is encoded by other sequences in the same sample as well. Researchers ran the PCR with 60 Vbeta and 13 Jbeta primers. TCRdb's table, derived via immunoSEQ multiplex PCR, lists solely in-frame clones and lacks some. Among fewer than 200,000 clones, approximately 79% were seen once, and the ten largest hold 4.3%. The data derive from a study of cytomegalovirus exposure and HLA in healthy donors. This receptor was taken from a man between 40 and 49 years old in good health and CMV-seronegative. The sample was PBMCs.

Here the CDR3 reads CASRAGTLNTGELFF. As DNA, the CDR3 is TGCGCCAGCAGGGCCGGGACTCTTAACACCGGGGAGCTGTTTTTT. This chain links TRBV2 with TRBJ2-2; the D gene is possibly TRBD2 (6 bases). Looked up from germline, CDR1 is SNHLY and CDR2 is FYNNEI. This CDR3 region has 15 residues.